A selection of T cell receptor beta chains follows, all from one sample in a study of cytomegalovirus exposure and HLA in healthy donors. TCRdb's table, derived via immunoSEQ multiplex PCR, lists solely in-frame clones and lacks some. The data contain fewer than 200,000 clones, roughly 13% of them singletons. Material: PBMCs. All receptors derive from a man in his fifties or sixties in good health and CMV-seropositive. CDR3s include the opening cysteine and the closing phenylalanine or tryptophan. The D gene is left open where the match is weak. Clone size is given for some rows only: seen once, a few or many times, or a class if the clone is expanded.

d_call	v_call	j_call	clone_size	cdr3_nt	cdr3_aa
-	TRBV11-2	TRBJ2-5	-	TGTGCCAGCAGCTTAGCCAGTCAAGAGACCCAGTACTTC	CASSLASQETQYF
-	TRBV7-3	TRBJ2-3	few	TGTGCCAGCAGCTTAAGACAGCAAGATACGCAGTATTTT	CASSLRQQDTQYF
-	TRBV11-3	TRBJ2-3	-	TGTGCCAGCAGCGCAATAAGGGGTTCAGATACGCAGTATTTT	CASSAIRGSDTQYF
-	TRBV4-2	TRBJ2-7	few	TGTGCCAGCAGCCGTAGGGTGAGGGAAGTAGACTACGAGCAGTACTTC	CASSRRVREVDYEQYF
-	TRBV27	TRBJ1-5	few	TGTGCCAGCAGTCCCCGAGGGAGAGGCACTTATAGCAATCAGCCCCAGCATTTT	CASSPRGRGTYSNQPQHF
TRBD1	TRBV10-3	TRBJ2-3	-	TGTGCCATCAGACCCGGGACAGGGGTTACAGATACGCAGTATTTT	CAIRPGTGVTDTQYF
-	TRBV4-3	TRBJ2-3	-	TGCGCCAGCAGCCAAGATACGGCTTCCTCGACTTATTTT	CASSQDTASSTYF
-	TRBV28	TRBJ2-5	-	TGTGCCAGCAGGGAGACAGGAGAGGGGTACCAAGAGACCCAGTACTTC	CASRETGEGYQETQYF
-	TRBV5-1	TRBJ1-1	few	TGCGCCAGCAGCTTGGGGACAATGAACACTGAAGCTTTCTTT	CASSLGTMNTEAFF
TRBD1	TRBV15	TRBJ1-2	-	TGTGCCACCAGCAGAGTAGTTGGGCAGGGGGCTGGAGGCTACACCTTC	CATSRVVGQGAGGYTF
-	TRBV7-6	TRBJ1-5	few	TGTGCCAGCAGCCAGACTGTTTATCAGCCCCAGCATTTT	CASSQTVYQPQHF
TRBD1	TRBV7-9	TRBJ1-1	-	TGTGCCAGCAGCCTCGGACAGGGGGACACTGAAGCTTTCTTT	CASSLGQGDTEAFF
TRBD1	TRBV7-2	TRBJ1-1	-	TGTGCCAGCAGCTTCATCGACAGGGTGAACACTGAAGCTTTCTTT	CASSFIDRVNTEAFF
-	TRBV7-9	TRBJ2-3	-	TGTGCCAGCAGCTTAGACAGCTCTAGCACAGATACGCAGTATTTT	CASSLDSSSTDTQYF
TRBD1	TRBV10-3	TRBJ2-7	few	TGTGCCATCAGTCAGAGCGGACAGGGCTACGAGCAGTACTTC	CAISQSGQGYEQYF
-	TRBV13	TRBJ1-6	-	TGTGCCAGCAGCTTCAGGGCGAATAATTCACCCCTCCACTTT	CASSFRANNSPLHF
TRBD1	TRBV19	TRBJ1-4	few	TGTGCCAGTAGTACCAGGGGGCTAAGGGAAAAACTGTTTTTT	CASSTRGLREKLFF
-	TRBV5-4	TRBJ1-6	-	TGTGCCAGCAGCTTCGGGGTGCCGAAGGATAATTCACCCCTCCACTTT	CASSFGVPKDNSPLHF
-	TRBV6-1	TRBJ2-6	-	TGTGCCAGCAGTGTGGGCGAAGGTGTCCTTCGGTCTGGGGCCAACGTCCTGACTTTC	CASSVGEGVLRSGANVLTF
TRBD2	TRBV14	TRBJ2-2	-	TGTGCCAGCAGCCAAGATCTAGCGGGGGCCGGGGAGCTGTTTTTT	CASSQDLAGAGELFF
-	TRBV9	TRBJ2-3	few	TGTGCCAGCAGCGTACTAGCGTCAGATACGCAGTATTTT	CASSVLASDTQYF
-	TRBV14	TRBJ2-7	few	TGTGCCAGCAGCCAAGATCTAGGGGGCGAGCAGTACTTC	CASSQDLGGEQYF
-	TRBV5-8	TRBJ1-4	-	TGTGCCAGCAGCCCGGGTTTGAGTACTAATGAAAAACTGTTTTTT	CASSPGLSTNEKLFF
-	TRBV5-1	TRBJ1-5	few	TGCGCCAGCAGCGACCTTCAGGCGATGCCCCAGCATTTT	CASSDLQAMPQHF
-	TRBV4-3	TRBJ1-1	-	TGCGCCAGCAGCCAAGGGATTAAGTGGAGGGTAGAGGCGAACACTGAAGCTTTCTTT	CASSQGIKWRVEANTEAFF
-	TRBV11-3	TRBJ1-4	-	TGTGCCAGCAGCTTAGGGAGTGGGAATGAAAAACTGTTTTTT	CASSLGSGNEKLFF
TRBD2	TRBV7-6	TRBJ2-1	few	TGTGCCAGCAGCTTAGGCCATTCTAGCGGCACTGAGCAGTTCTTC	CASSLGHSSGTEQFF
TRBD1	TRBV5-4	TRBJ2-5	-	TGTGCCAGCAGCCAACCCCCACACAGGGGGACAGAGACCCAGTACTTC	CASSQPPHRGTETQYF
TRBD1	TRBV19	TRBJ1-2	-	TGTGCCAGTAGTATAACGCAGGGGGCAAAGTATGGCTACACCTTC	CASSITQGAKYGYTF
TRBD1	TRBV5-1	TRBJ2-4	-	TGCGCCAGCAGCCCGGGACAGGTCGAGTACTTC	CASSPGQVEYF
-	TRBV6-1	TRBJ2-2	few	TGTGCCAGCAGTTTTCGGACAGTGAACACCGGGGAGCTGTTTTTT	CASSFRTVNTGELFF
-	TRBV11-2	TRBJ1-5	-	TGTGCCAGCAGCTCCCGTAGCAATCAGCCCCAGCATTTT	CASSSRSNQPQHF
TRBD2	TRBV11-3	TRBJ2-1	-	TGTGCCAGCAGCTTAGCTAGCGGGGGGGCCGCTGAAAATGAGCAGTTCTTC	CASSLASGGAAENEQFF
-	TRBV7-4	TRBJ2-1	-	TGTGCCAGCAGCTTAGTCTTATACGCGTTCCCCTACAATGAGCAGTTCTTC	CASSLVLYAFPYNEQFF
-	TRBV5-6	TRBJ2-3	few	TGTGCCAGCACCCCTAGGAGGGTGGTTACAGATACGCAGTATTTT	CASTPRRVVTDTQYF
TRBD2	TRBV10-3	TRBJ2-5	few	TGTGCCATCAGTCGCCGGGACGGGAGGGAAGAGACCCAGTACTTC	CAISRRDGREETQYF
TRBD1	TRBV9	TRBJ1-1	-	TGTGCCAGCAGCGTAGAGTTAGGGGGACAGGGGGTGAACACTGAAGCTTTCTTT	CASSVELGGQGVNTEAFF
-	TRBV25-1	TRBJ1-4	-	TGTGCCAGCAGTGCCCCTCCCGGGGAAAAACTGTTTTTT	CASSAPPGEKLFF
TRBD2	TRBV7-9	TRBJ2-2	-	TGTGCCAGCAGACGCGGCGCTAGCGGGGGGAAGAACACCGGGGAGCTGTTTTTT	CASRRGASGGKNTGELFF
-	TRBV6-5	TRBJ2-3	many	TGTGCCAGCAGTTACTCCCAGGGGGGAGATACGCAGTATTTT	CASSYSQGGDTQYF
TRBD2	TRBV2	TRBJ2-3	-	TGTGCCAGCAGTGATTATCAACTAGCGGGGGGCGCAGATACGCAGTATTTT	CASSDYQLAGGADTQYF
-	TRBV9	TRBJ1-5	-	TGTGCCAGCAGCGCCGGAGACAATCAGCCCCAGCATTTT	CASSAGDNQPQHF
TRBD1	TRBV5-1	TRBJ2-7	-	TGCGCCAGCAGCTTGACAGGGGTTGGGTACGAGCAGTACTTC	CASSLTGVGYEQYF
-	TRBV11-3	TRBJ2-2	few	TGTGCCAGCAGCCAAGGGGCCGCGAACACCGGGGAGCTGTTTTTT	CASSQGAANTGELFF
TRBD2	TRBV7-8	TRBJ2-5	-	TGTGCCAGCAGCTGGGACTGGGGGGGTATAGAGACCCAGTACTTC	CASSWDWGGIETQYF
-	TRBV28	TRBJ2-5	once	TGTGCCAGCAGCTCGGGGGTAGAGACCCAGTACTTC	CASSSGVETQYF
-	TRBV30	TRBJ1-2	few	TGTGCCTGGAGTGTGGGGCCCGAGGACTATGGCTACACCTTC	CAWSVGPEDYGYTF
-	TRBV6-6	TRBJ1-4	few	TGTGCCAGCAGTTACCCCTCCACTTACAATGAAAAACTGTTTTTT	CASSYPSTYNEKLFF
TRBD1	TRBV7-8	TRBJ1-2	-	TGTGCCAGCAGCCCACGACAGGGGCTTGGCTACACCTTC	CASSPRQGLGYTF
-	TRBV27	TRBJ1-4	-	TGTGCCAGCAGTCCTATTGAGTGGACTAATGAAAAACTGTTTTTT	CASSPIEWTNEKLFF
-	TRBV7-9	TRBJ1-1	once	TGTGCCAGCAGCTCTCGACAGCTCATGGACACTGAAGCTTTCTTT	CASSSRQLMDTEAFF
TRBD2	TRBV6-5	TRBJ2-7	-	TGTGCCAGCAGGTCTTCCGGGGGGACCTACGAGCAGTACTTC	CASRSSGGTYEQYF
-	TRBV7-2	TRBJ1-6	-	TGTGCCAGCAGCCAGCGGGCATATAATTCACCCCTCCACTTT	CASSQRAYNSPLHF
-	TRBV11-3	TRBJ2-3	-	TGTGCCAGCAGCGGAGGGACAGTAACCTTCACAGATACGCAGTATTTT	CASSGGTVTFTDTQYF
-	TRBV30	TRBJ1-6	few	TGTGCCTGGAGTCCAGGTTCTAATTCACCCCTCCACTTT	CAWSPGSNSPLHF